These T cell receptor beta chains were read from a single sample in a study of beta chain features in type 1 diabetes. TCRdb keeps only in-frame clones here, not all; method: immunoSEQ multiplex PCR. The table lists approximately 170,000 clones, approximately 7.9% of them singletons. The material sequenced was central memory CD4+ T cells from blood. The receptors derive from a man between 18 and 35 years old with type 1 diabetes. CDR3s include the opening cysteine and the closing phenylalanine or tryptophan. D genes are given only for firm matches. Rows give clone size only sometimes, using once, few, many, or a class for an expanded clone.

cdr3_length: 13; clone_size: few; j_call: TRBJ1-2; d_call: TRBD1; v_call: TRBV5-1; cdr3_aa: CASSGDSYYGYTF; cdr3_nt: TGCGCCAGCAGCGGGGACAGCTACTATGGCTACACCTTC
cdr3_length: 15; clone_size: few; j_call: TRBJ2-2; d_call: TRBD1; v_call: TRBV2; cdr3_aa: CASSDGRGHTGELFF; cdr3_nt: TGTGCCAGCAGTGACGGAAGGGGGCACACCGGGGAGCTGTTTTTT
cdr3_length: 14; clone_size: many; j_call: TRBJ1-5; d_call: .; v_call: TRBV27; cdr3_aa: CASSLRLGNQPQHF; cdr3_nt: TGTGCCAGCAGTTTACGACTGGGTAATCAGCCCCAGCATTTT
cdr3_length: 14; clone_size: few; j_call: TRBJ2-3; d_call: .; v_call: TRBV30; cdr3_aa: CACVVQGGSDTQYF; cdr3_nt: TGTGCCTGCGTGGTCCAGGGTGGTTCAGATACGCAGTATTTT
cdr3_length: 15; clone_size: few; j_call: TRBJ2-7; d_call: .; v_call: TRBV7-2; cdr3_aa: CASSLGMGLPYEQYF; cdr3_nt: TGTGCCAGCAGCTTAGGGATGGGCCTCCCCTACGAGCAGTACTTC
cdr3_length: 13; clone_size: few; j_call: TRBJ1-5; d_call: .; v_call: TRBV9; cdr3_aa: CASSGATNQPQHF; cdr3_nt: TGTGCCAGCAGCGGGGCGACCAATCAGCCCCAGCATTTT
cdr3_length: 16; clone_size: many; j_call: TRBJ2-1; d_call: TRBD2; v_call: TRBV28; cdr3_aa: CASSWSRASGYNEQFF; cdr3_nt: TGTGCCAGCAGTTGGTCGAGGGCTAGCGGCTACAATGAGCAGTTCTTC
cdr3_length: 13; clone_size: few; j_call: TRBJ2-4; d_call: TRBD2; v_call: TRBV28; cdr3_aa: CASGGGDKNIQYF; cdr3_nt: TGTGCCAGCGGTGGGGGGGACAAAAACATTCAGTACTTC
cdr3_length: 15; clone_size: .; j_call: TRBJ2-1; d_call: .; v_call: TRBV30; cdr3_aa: CAWREGLTTYNEQFF; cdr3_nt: TGTGCCTGGAGGGAGGGACTGACAACCTACAATGAGCAGTTCTTC
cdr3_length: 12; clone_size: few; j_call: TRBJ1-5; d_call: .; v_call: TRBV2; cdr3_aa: CASSDRGQPQHF; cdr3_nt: TGTGCCAGCAGTGACAGGGGTCAGCCCCAGCATTTT
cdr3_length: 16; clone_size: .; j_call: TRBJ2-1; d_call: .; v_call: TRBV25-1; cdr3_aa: CASSERAGSSYNEQFF; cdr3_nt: TGTGCCAGCAGTGAAAGGGCGGGGAGCTCCTACAATGAGCAGTTCTTC
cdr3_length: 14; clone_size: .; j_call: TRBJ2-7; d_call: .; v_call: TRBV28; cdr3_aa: CASSFGRVDGEQYF; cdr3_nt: TGTGCCAGCAGTTTCGGTCGGGTAGATGGCGAGCAGTACTTC
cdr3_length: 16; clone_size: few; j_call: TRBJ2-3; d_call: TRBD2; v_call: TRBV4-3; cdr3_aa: CASSQDSTGGTDTQYF; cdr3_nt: TGCGCCAGCAGCCAAGATTCGACGGGGGGGACAGATACGCAGTATTTT
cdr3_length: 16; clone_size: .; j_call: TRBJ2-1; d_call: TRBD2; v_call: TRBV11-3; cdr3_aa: CASSPPGLAGYNEQFF; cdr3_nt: TGTGCCAGCAGCCCCCCGGGACTAGCGGGGTACAATGAGCAGTTCTTC
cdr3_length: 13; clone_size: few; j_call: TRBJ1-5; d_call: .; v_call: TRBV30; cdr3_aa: CAWAGGRDQPQHF; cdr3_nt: TGTGCCTGGGCGGGAGGGAGGGATCAGCCCCAGCATTTT
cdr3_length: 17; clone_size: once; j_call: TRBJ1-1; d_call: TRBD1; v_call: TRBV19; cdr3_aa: CASLSLPGQGLDTEAFF; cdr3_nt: TGTGCCAGCCTATCCCTTCCGGGACAGGGGTTGGACACTGAAGCTTTCTTT
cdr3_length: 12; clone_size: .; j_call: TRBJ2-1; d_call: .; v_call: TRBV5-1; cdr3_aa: CASSMTSNEQFF; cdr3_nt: TGCGCCAGCAGCATGACTAGCAATGAGCAGTTCTTC
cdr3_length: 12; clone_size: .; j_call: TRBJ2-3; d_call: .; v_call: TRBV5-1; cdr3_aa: CASSYGADTQYF; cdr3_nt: TGCGCCAGCAGCTACGGGGCAGATACGCAGTATTTT
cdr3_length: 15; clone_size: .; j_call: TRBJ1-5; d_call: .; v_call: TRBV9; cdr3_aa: CASSVNTGKGQPQHF; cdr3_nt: TGTGCCAGCAGCGTTAACACAGGGAAGGGTCAGCCCCAGCATTTT
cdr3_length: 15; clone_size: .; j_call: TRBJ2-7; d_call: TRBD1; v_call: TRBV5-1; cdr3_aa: CASSSRTGRSYEQYF; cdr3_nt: TGCGCCAGCAGCTCCAGGACAGGACGATCCTACGAGCAGTACTTC
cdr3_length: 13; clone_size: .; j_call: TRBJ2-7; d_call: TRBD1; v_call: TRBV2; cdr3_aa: CASGDRDIYEQYF; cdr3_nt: TGTGCCAGCGGGGACAGGGATATCTACGAGCAGTACTTC
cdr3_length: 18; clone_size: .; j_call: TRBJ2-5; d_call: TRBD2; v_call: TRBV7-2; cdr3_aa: CASSKGRAGGPSYETQYF; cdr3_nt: TGTGCCAGCAGCAAGGGGCGAGCGGGGGGCCCCTCCTACGAGACCCAGTACTTC
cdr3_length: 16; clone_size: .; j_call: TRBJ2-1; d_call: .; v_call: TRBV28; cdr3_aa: CASSLSPRPGYNEQFF; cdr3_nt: TGTGCCAGCAGTTTATCCCCCCGGCCAGGGTACAATGAGCAGTTCTTC
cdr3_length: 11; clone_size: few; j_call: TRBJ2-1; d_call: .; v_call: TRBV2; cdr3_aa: CASSTGNEQFF; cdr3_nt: TGTGCCAGCAGTACAGGGAATGAGCAGTTCTTC
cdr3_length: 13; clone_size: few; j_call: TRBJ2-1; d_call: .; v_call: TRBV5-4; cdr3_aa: CASSPEVYNEQFF; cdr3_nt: TGTGCCAGCAGCCCGGAGGTCTACAATGAGCAGTTCTTC
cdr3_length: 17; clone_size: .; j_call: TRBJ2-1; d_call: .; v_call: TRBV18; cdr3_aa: CASSLRQGGSSYNEQFF; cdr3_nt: TGTGCCAGCTCATTACGACAGGGAGGATCTTCCTACAATGAGCAGTTCTTC
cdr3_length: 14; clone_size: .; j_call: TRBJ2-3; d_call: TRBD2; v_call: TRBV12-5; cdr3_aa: CASGLGTGGHTQYF; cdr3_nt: TGTGCTAGTGGTTTGGGGACGGGGGGTCATACGCAGTATTTT
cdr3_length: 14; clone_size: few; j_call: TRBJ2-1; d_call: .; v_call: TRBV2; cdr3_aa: CASKGGASYNEQFF; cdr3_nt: TGTGCCAGCAAAGGGGGAGCCTCCTACAATGAGCAGTTCTTC
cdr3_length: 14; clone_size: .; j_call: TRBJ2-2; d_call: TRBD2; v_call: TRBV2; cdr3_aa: CASLSSGNTGELFF; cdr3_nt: TGTGCCAGTCTGTCTAGCGGAAACACCGGGGAGCTGTTTTTT
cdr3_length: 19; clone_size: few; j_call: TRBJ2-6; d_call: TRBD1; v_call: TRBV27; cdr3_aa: CASSLERVSGTGGTNVLTF; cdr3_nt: TGTGCCAGCAGTTTAGAACGTGTGTCCGGGACAGGGGGGACCAACGTCCTGACTTTC
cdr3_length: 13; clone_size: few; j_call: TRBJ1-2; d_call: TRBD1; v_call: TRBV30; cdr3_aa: CAWEGTDFYGYTF; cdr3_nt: TGTGCCTGGGAGGGGACAGACTTCTATGGCTACACCTTC
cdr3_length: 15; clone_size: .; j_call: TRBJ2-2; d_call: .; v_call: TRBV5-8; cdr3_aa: CASSLAGGYTGELFF; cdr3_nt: TGTGCCAGCAGCTTGGCCGGCGGCTACACCGGGGAGCTGTTTTTT
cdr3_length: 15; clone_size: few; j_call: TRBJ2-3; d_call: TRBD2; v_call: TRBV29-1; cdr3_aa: CSVDTSGISTDTQYF; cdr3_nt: TGCAGCGTTGATACTAGCGGGATAAGCACAGATACGCAGTATTTT
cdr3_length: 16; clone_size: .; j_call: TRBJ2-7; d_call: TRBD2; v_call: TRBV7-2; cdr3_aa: CASSLLTGRTSYEQYF; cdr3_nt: TGTGCCAGCAGCTTACTTACCGGGAGGACATCCTACGAGCAGTACTTC
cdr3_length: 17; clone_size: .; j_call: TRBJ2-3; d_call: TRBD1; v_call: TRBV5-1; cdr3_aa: CASSFQGAGSLTDTQYF; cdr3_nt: TGCGCCAGCAGCTTTCAGGGGGCCGGGAGTTTAACAGATACGCAGTATTTT
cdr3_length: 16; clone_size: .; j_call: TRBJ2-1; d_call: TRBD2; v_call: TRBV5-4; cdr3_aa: CASSPARAGGDNEQFF; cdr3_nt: TGTGCCAGCAGCCCGGCCCGAGCGGGGGGAGACAATGAGCAGTTCTTC
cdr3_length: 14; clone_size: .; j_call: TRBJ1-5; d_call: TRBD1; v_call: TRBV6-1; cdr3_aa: CASSTGRSNQPQHF; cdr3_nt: TGTGCCAGCTCGACAGGGAGGAGCAATCAGCCCCAGCATTTT
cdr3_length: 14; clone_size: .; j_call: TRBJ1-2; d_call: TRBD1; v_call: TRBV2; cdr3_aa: CASSGQGGSYGYTF; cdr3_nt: TGTGCCAGCAGTGGACAGGGAGGTAGCTATGGCTACACCTTC
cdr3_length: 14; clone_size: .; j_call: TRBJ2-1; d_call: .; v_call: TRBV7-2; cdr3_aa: CASSPGDTYNEQFF; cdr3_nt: TGTGCCAGCAGCCCCGGGGACACCTACAATGAGCAGTTCTTC
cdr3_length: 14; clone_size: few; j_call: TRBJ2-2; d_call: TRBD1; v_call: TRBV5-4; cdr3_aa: CASSPTGVDGELFF; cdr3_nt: TGTGCCAGCAGCCCGACAGGGGTGGACGGGGAGCTGTTTTTT
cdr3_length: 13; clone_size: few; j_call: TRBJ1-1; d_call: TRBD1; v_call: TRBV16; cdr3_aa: CASSPGGLPEAFF; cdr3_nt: TGTGCCAGCAGCCCAGGGGGGCTCCCTGAAGCTTTCTTT
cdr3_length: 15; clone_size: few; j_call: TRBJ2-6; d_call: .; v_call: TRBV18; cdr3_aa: CASSTQDSGANVLTF; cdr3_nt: TGTGCCAGCTCTACACAGGACTCTGGGGCCAACGTCCTGACTTTC
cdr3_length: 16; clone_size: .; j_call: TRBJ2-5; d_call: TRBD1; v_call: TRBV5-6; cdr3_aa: CASSQGQGVLQETQYF; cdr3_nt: TGTGCCAGCAGCCAGGGACAGGGGGTCTTACAAGAGACCCAGTACTTC
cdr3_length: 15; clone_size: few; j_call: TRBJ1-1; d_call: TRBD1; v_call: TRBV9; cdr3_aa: CASSATGEKATEAFF; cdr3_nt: TGTGCCAGCAGCGCGACAGGGGAAAAGGCCACTGAAGCTTTCTTT
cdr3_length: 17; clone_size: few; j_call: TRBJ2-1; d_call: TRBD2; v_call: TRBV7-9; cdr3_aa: CASSLASGLEAYNEQFF; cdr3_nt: TGTGCCAGCAGCTTAGCGTCAGGACTAGAGGCCTACAATGAGCAGTTCTTC
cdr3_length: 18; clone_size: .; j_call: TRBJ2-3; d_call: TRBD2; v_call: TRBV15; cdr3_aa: CATSRAGEGRGRTDTQYF; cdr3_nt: TGTGCCACCAGCAGAGCTGGGGAGGGAAGGGGCCGCACAGATACGCAGTATTTT
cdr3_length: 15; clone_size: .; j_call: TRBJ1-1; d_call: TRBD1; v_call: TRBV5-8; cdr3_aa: CASSVTGAQNTEAFF; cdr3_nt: TGTGCCAGCAGCGTGACAGGGGCCCAGAACACTGAAGCTTTCTTT
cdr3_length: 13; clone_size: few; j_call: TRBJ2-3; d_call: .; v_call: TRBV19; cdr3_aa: CATRRSSTDTQYF; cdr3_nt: TGTGCCACCCGGAGGAGCAGCACAGATACGCAGTATTTT
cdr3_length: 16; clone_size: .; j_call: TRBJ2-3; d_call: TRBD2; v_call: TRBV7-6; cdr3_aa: CASSPAPGLAVGTQYF; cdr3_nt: TGTGCCAGCAGCCCCGCCCCGGGACTAGCGGTGGGTACGCAGTATTTT